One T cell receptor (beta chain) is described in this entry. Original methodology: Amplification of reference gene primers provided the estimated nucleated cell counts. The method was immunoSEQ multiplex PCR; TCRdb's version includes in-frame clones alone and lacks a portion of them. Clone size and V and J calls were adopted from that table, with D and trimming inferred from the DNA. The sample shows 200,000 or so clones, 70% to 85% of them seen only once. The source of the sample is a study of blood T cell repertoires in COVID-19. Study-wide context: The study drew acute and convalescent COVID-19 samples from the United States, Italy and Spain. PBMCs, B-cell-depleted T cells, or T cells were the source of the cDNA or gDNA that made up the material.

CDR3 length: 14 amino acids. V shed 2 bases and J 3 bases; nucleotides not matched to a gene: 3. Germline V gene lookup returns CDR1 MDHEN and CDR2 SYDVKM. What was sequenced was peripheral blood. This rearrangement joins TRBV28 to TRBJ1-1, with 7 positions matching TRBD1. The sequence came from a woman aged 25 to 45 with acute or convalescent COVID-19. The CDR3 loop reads CASSLRDSYTEAFF. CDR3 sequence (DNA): TGTGCCAGCAGTTTAAGGGACAGTTACACTGAAGCTTTCTTT. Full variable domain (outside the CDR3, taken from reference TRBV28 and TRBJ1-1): DVKVTQSSRYLVKRTGEKVFLECVQDMDHENMFWYRQDPGLGLRLIYFSYDVKMKEKGDIPEGYSVSREKKERFSLILESASTNQTSMYLCASSLRDSYTEAFFGQGTRLTVV.